A selection of T cell receptor beta chains follows, all from one sample in a study of a mutant IDH1 vaccine in newly diagnosed glioma. No antigens are known for them. TCRdb keeps only in-frame clones here, not all; method: immunoSEQ multiplex PCR. The repertoire has approximately 56,000 clones, approximately 64% of them found once; the top ten carry about 5%. Sequences were derived from peripheral blood mononuclear cells (PBMCs), sampled from a glioma patient whose treatment included an IDH1 peptide vaccine. Every receptor here comes from a man in his forties or fifties with glioma. Some clones in this sample may be carry-over from other donors' samples. The CDR3 runs from the conserved cysteine through the conserved F or W. A D gene is named only where the DNA matches it firmly. Size values are once, few and many counts, or a class for expanded clones, and some rows have none.

j_call clone_size v_call d_call cdr3_nt cdr3_aa
TRBJ2-2 . TRBV5-6 . TGTGCCAGCAGCTTACGCGCCTTGAACACCGGGGAGCTGTTTTTT CASSLRALNTGELFF
TRBJ1-1 . TRBV18 TRBD1 TGTGCCAGCTCACCAGGGGGACAGGGGAGGACTGAAGCTTTCTTT CASSPGGQGRTEAFF
TRBJ1-2 . TRBV4-1 TRBD1 TGCGCCAGCAGCCAAGTACAGGGGGGACAAGCTGGCTACACCTTC CASSQVQGGQAGYTF
TRBJ1-3 many TRBV6-1 . TGTGCCAGCAGTGAAGTTAACAAGCGGTCTGGAAACACCATATATTTT CASSEVNKRSGNTIYF
TRBJ1-1 . TRBV19 . TGTGCCAGTAGTAGTAAACGAATGGGGGGGATCATGAACACTGAAGCTTTCTTT CASSSKRMGGIMNTEAFF
TRBJ2-3 . TRBV18 . TGTGCCAGCTCACCACTAGGGGGAACTAGCACAGATACGCAGTATTTT CASSPLGGTSTDTQYF
TRBJ1-1 . TRBV30 TRBD1 TGTGCCACTACGAACAGGGGCTGGGGCACTGAAGCTTTCTTT CATTNRGWGTEAFF
TRBJ2-7 . TRBV2 . TGTGCCAGCTATGCACAGGGACGGTACGAGCAGTACTTC CASYAQGRYEQYF
TRBJ2-2 . TRBV27 . TGTGCCAGCAGTTTTTCAGGGAACACCGGGGAGCTGTTTTTT CASSFSGNTGELFF
TRBJ1-5 . TRBV19 . TGTGCCAGTTCCGAGGACATCTATCAGCCCCAGCATTTT CASSEDIYQPQHF
TRBJ1-5 . TRBV7-8 . TGTGCCAGCAGCTTAGAGCGTGCTAGCAATCAGCCCCAGCATTTT CASSLERASNQPQHF
TRBJ1-2 . TRBV7-2 TRBD1 TGTGCCAGCAGCGTAGACAGGGGAGGAGGTGGCTACACCTTC CASSVDRGGGGYTF
TRBJ1-2 . TRBV30 . TGTGCCTGGGATCTGGGGGCGAACTATGGCTACACCTTC CAWDLGANYGYTF
TRBJ1-3 . TRBV19 . TGTGCCAGTAGTAAAACAGACCAACGCTCATCTGGAAACACCATATATTTT CASSKTDQRSSGNTIYF
TRBJ1-6 . TRBV27 . TGTGCCAGCAGTTCACGTCCGGGGTCCGGCTGGCACTTT CASSSRPGSGWHF
TRBJ2-2 once TRBV5-1 . TGCGCCAGCAGCTTGGGGGCAGGGGATGGCATCGGGGAGCTGTTTTTT CASSLGAGDGIGELFF
TRBJ1-2 . TRBV7-6 . TGTGCCAGCAGCCGGGGGGTTAACTATGGCTACACCTTC CASSRGVNYGYTF
TRBJ1-1 . TRBV4-1 TRBD1 TGCGCCAGCAGCCGGGACAGGGTTACTGAAGCTTTCTTT CASSRDRVTEAFF
TRBJ1-6 . TRBV7-9 . TGTGCCAGCAGCTCAACAGGGAACTCACCCCTCCACTTT CASSSTGNSPLHF
TRBJ1-2 few TRBV2 . TGTGCCAGCAGTGGCGGGTTGGGCTACACCTTC CASSGGLGYTF
TRBJ2-1 . TRBV29-1 . TGCAGCGTTGAGGCAGAAAAAGGCGATGAGCAGTTCTTC CSVEAEKGDEQFF
TRBJ2-7 . TRBV15 . TGTGCCACCAGCAGCGGTCAGGGGATCCTCTACGAGCAGTACTTC CATSSGQGILYEQYF
TRBJ2-2 . TRBV5-1 TRBD2 TGCGCCAGCAGCGAGGGCAGGACTAGCGGGGCCGGGGAGCTGTTTTTT CASSEGRTSGAGELFF
TRBJ2-4 . TRBV5-6 . TGTGCCAGCAGCCGGCCAGCCCTACTAGCCAAAAACATTCAGTACTTC CASSRPALLAKNIQYF
TRBJ1-4 once TRBV15 . TGTGCCACCAGCAGAGGGATCGTAGGTCCTGCCCTGAGGGAACTGTTTTTT CATSRGIVGPALRELFF
TRBJ2-1 . TRBV30 TRBD2 TGTGCCTGGAGGGAACCTAGCGGGGGGGTGAATGAGCAGTTCTTC CAWREPSGGVNEQFF
TRBJ2-1 few TRBV6-1 TRBD2 TGTGCCAGCATCAAAGCGGGGGGGTACAATGAGCAGTTCTTC CASIKAGGYNEQFF
TRBJ2-3 . TRBV6-1 . TGTGCCAGCAGTGCCCGATCGGGGGATACGCAGTATTTT CASSARSGDTQYF
TRBJ1-2 . TRBV18 . TGTGCCAGCTCACTCGACAGGTTCTATGGCTACACCTTC CASSLDRFYGYTF
TRBJ1-6 . TRBV14 TRBD1 TGTGCCATCCTACAGGGGGTTAATTCACCCCTCCACTTT CAILQGVNSPLHF
TRBJ1-5 . TRBV4-2 TRBD1 TGTGCCAGCAGCCAGGGTTACGGACAGGGAGGCAATCAGCCCCAGCATTTT CASSQGYGQGGNQPQHF
TRBJ2-3 . TRBV5-6 . TGTGCCAGCTTCCTGGAGGGCCCAGATACGCAGTATTTT CASFLEGPDTQYF
TRBJ1-6 once TRBV13 . TGTGCCAGCAGCTTAGCGGGACGCTCACCCCTCCACTTT CASSLAGRSPLHF
TRBJ2-7 . TRBV18 . TGTGCCAGCTCACCTTTGGGGTCGTACGAGCAGTACTTC CASSPLGSYEQYF
TRBJ1-2 . TRBV19 . TGTGCCAGTAAGGACGGATTTAACTATGGCTACACCTTC CASKDGFNYGYTF
TRBJ2-1 few TRBV6-5 . TGTGCCAGCAGGGCTCCTAGTACCATAGAGCAGTTCTTC CASRAPSTIEQFF
TRBJ1-2 . TRBV2 . TGTGCCAGCAGTGAATACGGGAGGGAAGGCTACACCTTC CASSEYGREGYTF
TRBJ2-1 . TRBV19 TRBD2 TGTGCCAGTAGTATAGGTCTAGCGGACTACAATGAGCAGTTCTTC CASSIGLADYNEQFF